This T cell receptor (beta chain) was sequenced in a study of blood T cell repertoires in COVID-19. Study in general: Acute-phase and convalescent COVID-19 samples originated in the United States, Italy and Spain. PBMCs, B-cell-depleted T cells, or T cells were the source of the cDNA or gDNA that made up the material.

Trimming cost V 3 bases and J 7 bases, with 9 bases left between them. This CDR3 spans 12 amino acids. Germline V lookup: CDR1 LGHNA, CDR2 YNFKEQ. Authors' processing steps: Estimation of nucleated cell counts relied on the amplification of reference gene primers. The repertoire was sequenced with immunoSEQ multiplex PCR; TCRdb's copy has only in-frame clones and lacks some. Clone size and the V and J calls come from that table; the DNA yielded D and trimming. This sample has 75,000 to 90,000 clones, with more than 80% found just once. The J gene is TRBJ1-2, the V gene TRBV4-2; D is possibly TRBD1 (5 bases). The clonotype was recovered from a woman aged 70-85 years with acute or convalescent COVID-19. Sequencing input: peripheral blood. The CDR3 here is CASSQEDSGYTF. In nucleotides, the CDR3 is TGTGCCAGCAGCCAGGAAGACAGTGGCTACACCTTC.